The TCR beta chain described here comes from a study of CD4 T cells in relation to SARS-CoV-2 and coronaviruses. Study background: PBMCs were cultured with antigen for roughly nine days before TCR beta sequencing. No peptide or an HIV-1 Nef peptide pool served as negative control.

Before the COVID-19 pandemic, during about 2010-2018, CD4+ T cells were taken from unexposed donors. The cells were cultured for about ten days before CD4+ T cells were isolated. Cells permitting, SARS-CoV-2 S/N and four cold-coronavirus spikes were tested on unexposed-donor CD4+ T cells. Cultures received half-medium IL-2 refreshes on days 3 and 7. The protocol was immunoSEQ multiplex PCR, while the TCRdb copy is restricted to in-frame clones and leaves out a portion. The data contain roughly 30,000 clones, roughly 69% of them singletons. After removal of 4 bases from V and 0 bases from J, the junction contained 7 bases not matched to a gene. This CDR3 is 18 amino acids long. Germline V gene lookup returns CDR1 MNHEY and CDR2 SMNVEV (reference sequence). Notes on this clone: Its matching antigen is unknown.

The material sequenced was CD4+ T cells from PBMCs, cultured in vitro. The receptor comes from a human donor in good health. V gene TRBV27 combines with J gene TRBJ2-6, with 9 bases lining up with TRBD1. CDR3 sequence (DNA): TGTGCCAGCAGTTACTGGGGGACAGGGTTCTCTGGGGCCAACGTCCTGACTTTC. It is translated as CASSYWGTGFSGANVLTF.